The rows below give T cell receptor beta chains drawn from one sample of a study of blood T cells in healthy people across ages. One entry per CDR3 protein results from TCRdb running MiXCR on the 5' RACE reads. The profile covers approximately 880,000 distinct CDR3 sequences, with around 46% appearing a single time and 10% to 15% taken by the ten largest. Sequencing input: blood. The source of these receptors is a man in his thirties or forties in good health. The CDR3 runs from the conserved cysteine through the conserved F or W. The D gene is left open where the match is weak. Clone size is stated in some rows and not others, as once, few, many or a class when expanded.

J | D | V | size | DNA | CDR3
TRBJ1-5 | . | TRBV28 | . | TGTGCCAGCAAGGCGGTAAGGGGCAATCAGCCCCAGCATTTT | CASKAVRGNQPQHF
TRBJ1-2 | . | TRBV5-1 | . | TGCGCCAGCAGCCCGGAGGTAGGGACTAAAGGCTACACCTTC | CASSPEVGTKGYTF
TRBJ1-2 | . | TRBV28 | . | TGTGCCAGCAATCTAGCCGGGACCGGAGGCTACACCTTC | CASNLAGTGGYTF
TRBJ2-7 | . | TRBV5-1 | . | TGCGCCAGCAGCTTTTACGGCGAGAGTTACGAGCAGTACTTC | CASSFYGESYEQYF
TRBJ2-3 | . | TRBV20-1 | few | TGCAGTGGACGGAGCACAGATACGCAGTATTTT | CSGRSTDTQYF
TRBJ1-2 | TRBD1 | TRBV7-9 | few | TGTGCCAGCAGTCAATGGACAGGGCCCTATGGCTACACCTTC | CASSQWTGPYGYTF
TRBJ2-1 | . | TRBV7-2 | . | TGTGCCAGCGGAAACTTCAATGAGCAGTTCTTC | CASGNFNEQFF
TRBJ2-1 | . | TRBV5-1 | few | TGCGCCAGCAGCAGAGGTCCAGAGACCTACAATGAGCAGTTCTTC | CASSRGPETYNEQFF
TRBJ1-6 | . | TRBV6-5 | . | TGTGCCAGCAGTTACTCTCAAGGGGGGGATTCACCCCTCCACTTT | CASSYSQGGDSPLHF
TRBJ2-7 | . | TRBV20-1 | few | TGCAGTGCTAGTCCAGGTAGCTACGAGCAGTACTTC | CSASPGSYEQYF
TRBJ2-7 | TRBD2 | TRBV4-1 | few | TGCGCCAGCACCCCCCAGCGGGGGGACACCTACGAGCAGTACTTC | CASTPQRGDTYEQYF
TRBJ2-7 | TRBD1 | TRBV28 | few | TGTGCCAGCAGCCCGCCGGGACAGGGCGGCCACGAGCAGTACTTC | CASSPPGQGGHEQYF
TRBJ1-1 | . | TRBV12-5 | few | TGTGCTAGTGGTTTGGCCCCCGAACCTGAAGCTTTCTTT | CASGLAPEPEAFF
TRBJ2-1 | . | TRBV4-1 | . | TGCGCCAGCAGCCAAGGCGCCCAGGGATGGAATGAGCAGTTCTTC | CASSQGAQGWNEQFF
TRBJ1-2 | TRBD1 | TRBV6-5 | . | TGTGCCAGCGGATGGACAGGGAAAGGCTACACCTTC | CASGWTGKGYTF
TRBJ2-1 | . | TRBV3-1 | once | TGTGCCAGCAGCCAAGATGGACCCCTAAAGGGGAATGAGCAGTTCTTC | CASSQDGPLKGNEQFF
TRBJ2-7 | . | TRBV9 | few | TGTGCCAGCAGCGTAGAAGCTTCACTCTCTTACGAGCAGTACTTC | CASSVEASLSYEQYF
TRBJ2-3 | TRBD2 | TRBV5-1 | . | TGCGCCAGCAGCTTGGGACTAGCGGGGCAAGATACGCAGTATTTT | CASSLGLAGQDTQYF
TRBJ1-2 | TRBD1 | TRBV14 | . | TGTGCCAGCAGCCCTTATACAGGGGGCAATGGCTACACCTTC | CASSPYTGGNGYTF
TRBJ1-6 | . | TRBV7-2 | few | TGTGCCAGCAGCTCCCCGCAGCGACCCCTCCACTTT | CASSSPQRPLHF
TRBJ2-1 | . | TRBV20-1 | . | TGCAGTGCTAGGCGGGCCGGGAGAGCCTACAATGAGCAGTTCTTC | CSARRAGRAYNEQFF
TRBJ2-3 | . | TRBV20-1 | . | TGCAGTGCTTTTTCAGATACGCAGTATTTT | CSAFSDTQYF
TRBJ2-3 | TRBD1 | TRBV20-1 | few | TGCAGTGCTAGGACAGGGCGATCCACAGATACGCAGTATTTT | CSARTGRSTDTQYF
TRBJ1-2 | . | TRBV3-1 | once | TGTGCCAGCAGGGGGGTAGGACAAGAGGGCTACACCTTC | CASRGVGQEGYTF
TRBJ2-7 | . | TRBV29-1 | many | TGCAGCGTTGTTGAGGGGGTCCACGAGCAGTACTTC | CSVVEGVHEQYF
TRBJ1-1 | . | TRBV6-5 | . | TGTGCCAGCAGTTACGCCCCCTCCACTGAAGCTTTCTTT | CASSYAPSTEAFF
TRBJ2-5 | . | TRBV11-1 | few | TGTGCCAGCAGCGCCAGGGGTGAAGAGACCCAGTACTTC | CASSARGEETQYF
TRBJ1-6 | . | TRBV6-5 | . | TGTGCCAGCAGTTACTCCGCCAGGGCGGGCTATAATTCACCCCTCCACTTT | CASSYSARAGYNSPLHF
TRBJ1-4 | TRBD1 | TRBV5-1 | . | TGCGCCAGCAGCTTAGAACCCGGGACAGTGAAGACTAATGAAAAACTGTTTTTT | CASSLEPGTVKTNEKLFF
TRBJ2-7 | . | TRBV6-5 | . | TGTGCCAGCACGGGAGTTAATGAGCAGTACTTC | CASTGVNEQYF
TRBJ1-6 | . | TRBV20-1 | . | TGCAGTGCTAGAGTTTCGGACGGACTTCGTTTGAGCTCCTATAATTCACCCCTCCACTTT | CSARVSDGLRLSSYNSPLHF
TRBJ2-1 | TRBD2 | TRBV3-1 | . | TGTGCCAGCAGCCAGGATCTAGCGGCTACATACAATGAGCAGTTCTTC | CASSQDLAATYNEQFF
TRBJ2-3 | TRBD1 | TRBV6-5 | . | TGTGCCAGCAGGGGGACAGGGAAAGATACGCAGTATTTT | CASRGTGKDTQYF
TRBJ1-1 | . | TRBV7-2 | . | TGTGCCAGCAGCTTAGTTGGCAGCGGGGTCACTGAAGCTTTCTTT | CASSLVGSGVTEAFF
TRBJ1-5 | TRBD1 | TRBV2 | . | TGTGCCAGCAGTGAATACAGGGGGGGCAGCAATCAGCCCCAGCATTTT | CASSEYRGGSNQPQHF
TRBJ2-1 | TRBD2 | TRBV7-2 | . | TGTGCCAGCAGCCCTGGGACTAGCGGTCACAATGAGCGGTTCTTC | CASSPGTSGHNERFF
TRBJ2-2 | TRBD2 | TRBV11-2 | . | TGTGCCAGCAGCTTAGACCCTAGCGGGGGCCCAAACACCGGGGAGCTGTTTTTT | CASSLDPSGGPNTGELFF
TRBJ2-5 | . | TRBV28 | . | TGTGCCAGCAGTTTAGGATCCCGGGAGCAGTACTTC | CASSLGSREQYF
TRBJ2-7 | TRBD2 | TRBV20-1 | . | TGCAGTGCTAGAGATAGGGAGCGGGGAGCCTACGAGCAGTACTTC | CSARDRERGAYEQYF
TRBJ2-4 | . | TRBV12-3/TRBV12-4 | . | TGTGCCAGCAGTCTCTGCCGGGACACAAAAAACATTCAGTACTTC | CASSLCRDTKNIQYF
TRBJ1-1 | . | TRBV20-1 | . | TGCAGTGCTAGAGAACTCGGGCAGAACACTGAAGCTTTCTTT | CSARELGQNTEAFF
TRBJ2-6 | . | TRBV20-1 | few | TGCAGTGCTAGTACATCCTACTCTGGGGCCAACGTCCTGACTTTC | CSASTSYSGANVLTF
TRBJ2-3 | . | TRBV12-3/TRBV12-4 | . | TGTGCCAGCAGGCCCCCTTTGGGAGGCGCTCCAGATACGCAGTATTTT | CASRPPLGGAPDTQYF
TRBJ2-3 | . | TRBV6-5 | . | TGTGCCAGCAAAAGGACAGATACGCAGTATTTT | CASKRTDTQYF
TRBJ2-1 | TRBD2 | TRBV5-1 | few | TGCGCCAGCAGCTGGGCGGGGGGGAGCAACAATGAGCAGTTCTTC | CASSWAGGSNNEQFF
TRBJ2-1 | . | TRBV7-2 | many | TGTGCCAGCAGCTTAGACTGGAACGTGAACAATGAGCAGTTCTTC | CASSLDWNVNNEQFF
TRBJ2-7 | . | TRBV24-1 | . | TGTGCCACCAGGAAGGACGGTGGAGCCCACGAGCAGTACTTC | CATRKDGGAHEQYF
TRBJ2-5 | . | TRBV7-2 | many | TGTGCCAGCAGCTTAGCCAGGGGAAGGGAGACCCAGTACTTC | CASSLARGRETQYF
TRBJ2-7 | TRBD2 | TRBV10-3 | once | TGTGCCATCACCACGACTAGCGGGCCCTACGAGCAGTACTTC | CAITTTSGPYEQYF
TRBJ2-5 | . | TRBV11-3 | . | TGTGCCAGCAGCTTAGCCATAATGGCGGGGACCCAGTACTTC | CASSLAIMAGTQYF
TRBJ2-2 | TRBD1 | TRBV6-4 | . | TGTGCCAGCAGTGACTCGAGTAGGGGGCATTACACCGGGGAGCTGTTTTTT | CASSDSSRGHYTGELFF
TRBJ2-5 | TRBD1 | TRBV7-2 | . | TGTGCCAGCAGCATTTCCGGGACAGGGAAAGAGACCCAGTACTTC | CASSISGTGKETQYF
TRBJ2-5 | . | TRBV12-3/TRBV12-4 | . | TGTGCCAGCAGTTTCACCCTAGAGCAGTACTTC | CASSFTLEQYF
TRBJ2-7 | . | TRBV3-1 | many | TGTGCCAGCAGCCAATCGAGTACGAGCGGGCAGTACTTC | CASSQSSTSGQYF
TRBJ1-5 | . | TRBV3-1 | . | TGTGCCAGCAGCCACGGAAGCAATCAGCCCCAGCATTTT | CASSHGSNQPQHF
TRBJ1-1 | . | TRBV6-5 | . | TGTGCCAGCAGTGCGGTCTCGGGGTCTGAAGCTTTCTTT | CASSAVSGSEAFF
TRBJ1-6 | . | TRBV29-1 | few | TGCAGCGTTGCCATGGGCACAGGGAGTCGCTCACCCCTCCACTTT | CSVAMGTGSRSPLHF